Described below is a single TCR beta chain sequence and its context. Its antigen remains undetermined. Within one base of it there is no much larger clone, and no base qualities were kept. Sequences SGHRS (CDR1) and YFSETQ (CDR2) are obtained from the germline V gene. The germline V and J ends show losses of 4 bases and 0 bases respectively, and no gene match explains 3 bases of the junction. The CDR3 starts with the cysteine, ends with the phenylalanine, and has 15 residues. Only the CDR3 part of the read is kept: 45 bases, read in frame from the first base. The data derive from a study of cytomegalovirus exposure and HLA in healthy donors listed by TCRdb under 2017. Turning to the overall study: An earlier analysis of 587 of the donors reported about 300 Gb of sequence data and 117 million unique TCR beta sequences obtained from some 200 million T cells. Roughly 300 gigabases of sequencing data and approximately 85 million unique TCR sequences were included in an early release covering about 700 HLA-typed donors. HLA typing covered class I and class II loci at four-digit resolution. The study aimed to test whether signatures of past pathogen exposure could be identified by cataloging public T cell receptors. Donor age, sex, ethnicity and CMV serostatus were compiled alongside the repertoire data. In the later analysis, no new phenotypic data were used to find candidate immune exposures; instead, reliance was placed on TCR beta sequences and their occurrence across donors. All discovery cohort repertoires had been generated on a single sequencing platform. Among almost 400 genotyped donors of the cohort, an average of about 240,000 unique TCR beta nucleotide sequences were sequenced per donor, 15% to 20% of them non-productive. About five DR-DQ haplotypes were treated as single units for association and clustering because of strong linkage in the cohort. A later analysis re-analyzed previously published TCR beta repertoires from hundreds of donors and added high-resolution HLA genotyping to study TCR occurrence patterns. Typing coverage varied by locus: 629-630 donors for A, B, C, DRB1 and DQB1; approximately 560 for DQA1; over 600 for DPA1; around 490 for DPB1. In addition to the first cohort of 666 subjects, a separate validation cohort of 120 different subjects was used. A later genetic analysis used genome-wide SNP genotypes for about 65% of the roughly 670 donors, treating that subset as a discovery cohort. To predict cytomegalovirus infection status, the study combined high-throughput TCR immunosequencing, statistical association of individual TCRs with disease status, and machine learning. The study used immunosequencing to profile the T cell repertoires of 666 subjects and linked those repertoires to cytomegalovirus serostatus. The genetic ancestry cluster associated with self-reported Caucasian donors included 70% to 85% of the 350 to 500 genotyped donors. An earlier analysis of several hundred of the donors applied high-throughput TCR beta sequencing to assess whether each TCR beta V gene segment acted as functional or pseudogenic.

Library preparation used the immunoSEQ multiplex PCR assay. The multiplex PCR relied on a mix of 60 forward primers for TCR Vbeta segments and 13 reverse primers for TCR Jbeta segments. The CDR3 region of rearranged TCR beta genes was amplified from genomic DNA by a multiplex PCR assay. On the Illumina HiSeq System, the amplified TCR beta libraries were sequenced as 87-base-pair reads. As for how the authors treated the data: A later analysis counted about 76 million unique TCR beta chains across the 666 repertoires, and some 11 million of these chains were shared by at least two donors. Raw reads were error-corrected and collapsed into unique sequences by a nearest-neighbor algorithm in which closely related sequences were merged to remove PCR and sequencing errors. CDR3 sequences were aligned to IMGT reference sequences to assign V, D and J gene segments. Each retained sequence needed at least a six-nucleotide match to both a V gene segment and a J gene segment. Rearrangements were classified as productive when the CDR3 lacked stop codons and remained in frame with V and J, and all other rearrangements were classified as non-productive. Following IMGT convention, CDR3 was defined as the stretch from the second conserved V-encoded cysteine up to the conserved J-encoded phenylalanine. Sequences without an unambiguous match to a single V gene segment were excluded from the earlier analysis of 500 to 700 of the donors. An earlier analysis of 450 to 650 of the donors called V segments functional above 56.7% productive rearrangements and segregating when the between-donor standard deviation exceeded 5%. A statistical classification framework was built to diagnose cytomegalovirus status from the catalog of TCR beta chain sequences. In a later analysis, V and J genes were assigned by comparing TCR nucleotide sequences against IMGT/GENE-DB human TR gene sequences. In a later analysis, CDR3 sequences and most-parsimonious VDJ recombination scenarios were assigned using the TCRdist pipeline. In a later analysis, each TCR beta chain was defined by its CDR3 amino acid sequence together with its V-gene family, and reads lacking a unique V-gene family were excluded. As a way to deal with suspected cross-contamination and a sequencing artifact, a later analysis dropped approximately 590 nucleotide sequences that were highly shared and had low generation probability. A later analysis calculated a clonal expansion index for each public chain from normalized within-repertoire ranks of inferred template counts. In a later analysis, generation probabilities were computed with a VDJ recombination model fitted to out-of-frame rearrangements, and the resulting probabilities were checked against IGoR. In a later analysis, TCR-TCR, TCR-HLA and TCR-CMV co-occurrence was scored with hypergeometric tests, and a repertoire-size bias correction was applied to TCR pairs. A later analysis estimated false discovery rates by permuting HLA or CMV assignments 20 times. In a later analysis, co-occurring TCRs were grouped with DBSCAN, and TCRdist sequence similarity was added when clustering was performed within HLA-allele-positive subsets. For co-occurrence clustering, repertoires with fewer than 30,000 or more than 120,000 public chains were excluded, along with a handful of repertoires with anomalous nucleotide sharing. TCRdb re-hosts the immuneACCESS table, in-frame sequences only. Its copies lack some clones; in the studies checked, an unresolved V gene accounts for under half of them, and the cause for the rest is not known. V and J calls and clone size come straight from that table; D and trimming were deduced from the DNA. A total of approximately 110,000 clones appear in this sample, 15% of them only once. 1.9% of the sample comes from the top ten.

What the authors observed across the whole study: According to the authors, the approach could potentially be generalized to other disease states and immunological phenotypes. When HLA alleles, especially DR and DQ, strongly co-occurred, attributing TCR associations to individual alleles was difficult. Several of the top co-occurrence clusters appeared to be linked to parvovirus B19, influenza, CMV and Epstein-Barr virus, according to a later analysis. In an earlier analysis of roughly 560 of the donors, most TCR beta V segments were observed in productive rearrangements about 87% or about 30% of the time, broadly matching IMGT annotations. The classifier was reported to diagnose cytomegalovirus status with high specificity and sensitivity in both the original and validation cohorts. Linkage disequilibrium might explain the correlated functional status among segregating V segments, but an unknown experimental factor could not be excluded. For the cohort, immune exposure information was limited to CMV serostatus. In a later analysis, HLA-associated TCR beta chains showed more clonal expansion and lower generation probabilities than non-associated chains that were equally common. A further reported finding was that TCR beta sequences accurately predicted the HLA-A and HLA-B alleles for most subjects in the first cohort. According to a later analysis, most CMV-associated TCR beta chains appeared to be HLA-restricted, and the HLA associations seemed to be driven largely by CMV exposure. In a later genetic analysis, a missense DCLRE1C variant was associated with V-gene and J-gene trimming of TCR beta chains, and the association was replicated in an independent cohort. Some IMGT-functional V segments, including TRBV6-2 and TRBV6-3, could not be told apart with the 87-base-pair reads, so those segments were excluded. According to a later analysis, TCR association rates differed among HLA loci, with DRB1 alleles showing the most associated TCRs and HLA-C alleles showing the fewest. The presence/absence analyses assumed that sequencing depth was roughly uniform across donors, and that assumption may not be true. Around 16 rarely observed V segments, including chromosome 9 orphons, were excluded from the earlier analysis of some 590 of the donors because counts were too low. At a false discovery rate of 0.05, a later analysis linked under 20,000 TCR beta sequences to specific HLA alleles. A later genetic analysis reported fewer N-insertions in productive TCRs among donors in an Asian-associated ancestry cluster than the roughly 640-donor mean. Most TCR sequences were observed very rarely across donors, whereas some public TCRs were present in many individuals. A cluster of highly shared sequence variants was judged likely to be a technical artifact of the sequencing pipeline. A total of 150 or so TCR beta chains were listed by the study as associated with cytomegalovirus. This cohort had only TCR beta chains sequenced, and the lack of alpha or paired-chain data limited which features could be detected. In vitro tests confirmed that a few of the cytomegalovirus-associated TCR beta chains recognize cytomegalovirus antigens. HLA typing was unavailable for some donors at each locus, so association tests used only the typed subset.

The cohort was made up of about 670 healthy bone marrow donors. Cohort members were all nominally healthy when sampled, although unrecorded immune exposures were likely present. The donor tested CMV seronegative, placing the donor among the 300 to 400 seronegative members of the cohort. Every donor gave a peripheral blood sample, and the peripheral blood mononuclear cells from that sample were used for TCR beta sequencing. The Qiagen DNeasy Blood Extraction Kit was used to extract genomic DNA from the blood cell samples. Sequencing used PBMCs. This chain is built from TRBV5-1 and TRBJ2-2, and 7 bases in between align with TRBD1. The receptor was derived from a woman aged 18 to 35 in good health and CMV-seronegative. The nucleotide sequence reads TGCGCCAGCAGCATAGACAGGGCGAACACCGGGGAGCTGTTTTTT. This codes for CASSIDRANTGELFF.